A single sample gave rise to the 29 T cell receptor beta chains below, sequenced in a study of identical twins. MiXCR, applied by TCRdb to the 5' RACE reads, yields one record per CDR3 protein. The data show about 520,000 distinct CDR3 sequences, approximately 22% seen once. These same data were also listed under a study on T cells expressing NK-cell markers.

Sequenced sample: CD4+ T cells sorted from blood. These receptors all stem from a woman younger than 30 in good health.

The rearrangement joins TRBV20-1 to TRBJ2-3, with D maybe TRBD2 (6 bases). The CDR3 has 17 residues. Trimming removed 6 bases from V and 1 base from J, with 23 bases in between. The germline CDR1 and CDR2 sequences are DFQATT and SNEGSKA (reference sequence). CDR3 region: CSAVEMGAGIRTDTQYF. The DNA of the CDR3 is TGCAGTGCCGTAGAGATGGGAGCGGGCATACGCACAGATACGCAGTATTTT.

This clonotype has only a few counts. The chain links TRBV20-1 to TRBJ2-7; 8 bases line up with TRBD2. The CDR3 covers 15 residues. Losses at the gene ends were 2 bases for V and 6 bases for J; bases not matched to a gene: 12. Germline assignment: CDR1 DFQATT and CDR2 SNEGSKA (reference sequence). In nucleotides, the CDR3 is TGCAGTGCTAGATACAGCGGGAGCTCCAGAGCCGAGCAGTACTTC. Its protein product is CSARYSGSSRAEQYF.

The chain links TRBV5-1 to TRBJ2-3, with 7 nucleotides matching TRBD2. The CDR3 has 16 residues. Trimming took 5 bases from V and 3 from J; bases not matched to a gene: 12. The germline V gene encodes CDR1 SGHRS and CDR2 YFSETQ. The CDR3 reads CASSRIEGGGTDTQYF. The CDR3 DNA follows: TGCGCCAGCAGTCGCATCGAAGGCGGGGGAACAGATACGCAGTATTTT.

The table lists this clonotype with a few counts. Since a much larger clone is just one base distant, this may be a read error. The V call is TRBV3-1, the J call TRBJ1-2; the match to TRBD1 covers 7 bases. Germline CDR1 is LGHDT and CDR2 is YNNKEL (reference sequence). V lost 5 bases, J lost 4 bases, and 4 bases stayed unmatched. The CDR3 totals 13 residues. The CDR3 sequence: CASSERDSYGYTF. CDR3 nucleotides: TGTGCCAGCAGCGAGCGGGACAGCTATGGCTACACCTTC.

This chain links TRBV20-1 with TRBJ2-3; tentative D call: TRBD1 (5 bases). From germline, CDR1 is DFQATT and CDR2 SNEGSKA (reference sequence). The CDR3 loop spans 14 amino acids. Trimming stripped 3 bases from V and 0 bases from J, with 10 bases between. Written as DNA, the CDR3 is TGCAGTGCTAGGTTTACAGGCAGCACAGATACGCAGTATTTT. Its protein is CSARFTGSTDTQYF.

The count of this clonotype is one. The chain links TRBV7-9 to TRBJ1-1; D unresolved. This CDR3 comprises 15 residues. V was shortened by 5 bases and J by 0 bases, with 13 bases between the two germline ends. CDR1 and CDR2 from the germline V gene are SEHNR and FQNEAQ (reference sequence). Here the CDR3 DNA reads TGTGCCAGCAGCCTAGAAAGAACCATGAACACTGAAGCTTTCTTT. It yields the protein CASSLERTMNTEAFF.

The chain has TRBV7-9 and TRBJ1-1; 7 bases fit TRBD1. This CDR3 spans 15 amino acids. Germline CDR1 and CDR2: SEHNR and FQNEAQ (reference sequence). Trimming at V came to 2 bases and at J to 2 bases, leaving 5 bases not matched to a gene. CDR3 protein: CASSLTGAPNTEAFF. The DNA of the CDR3 is TGTGCCAGCAGCTTAACAGGGGCGCCCAACACTGAAGCTTTCTTT.

This chain uses TRBV5-1 with TRBJ2-1; weak D call: TRBD2 (6 bases). V was pared by 1 base and J by 2 bases, with 10 bases between. The CDR3 sequence is 15 residues long. Germline V lookup: CDR1 SGHRS, CDR2 YFSETQ. The CDR3 sequence: CASSLSSGTYNEQFF. CDR3 nucleotide sequence: TGCGCCAGCAGCTTGAGTAGCGGAACCTACAATGAGCAGTTCTTC.

Regarding this clonotype: This may be a read error, as it is one base from a much larger clone. The chain is built from TRBV20-1 and TRBJ2-7; 8 bases map to TRBD2. Germline CDR1 is DFQATT and CDR2 is SNEGSKA (reference sequence). The length of the CDR3 is 14 residues. The CDR3 coding sequence is TGCGGTGCTGCAGACGGGGGGGGCTCCTACGAGCAGTACTTC. This translates into CGAADGGGSYEQYF.

V is TRBV12-3 or TRBV12-4 and J is TRBJ1-2, with 7 positions matching TRBD1. The V and J ends lost 6 bases and 6 bases, in that order; junction bases with no gene match: 10. CDR3 length: 14 amino acids. CDR3 in DNA: TGTGCCAGCAGCCCAGAGTTTAGGGGGCATGGCTACACCTTC. Its translation: CASSPEFRGHGYTF.

This clonotype was seen a few times. The chain carries TRBV25-1 and TRBJ2-3; possibly TRBD2 for D (6 bases). V lost 2 bases and J 0 bases, leaving 12 bases between the germline ends. The CDR3 length is 16 residues. Germline V CDR1 and CDR2: MGHDK, SYGVNS. The CDR3 DNA sequence: TGTGCCAGCAGTGAAAATGGAGGGACTAGCACAGATACGCAGTATTTT. Its protein product is CASSENGGTSTDTQYF.

This clonotype has only a few counts. The V gene is TRBV12-3 or TRBV12-4, the J gene TRBJ2-7; 7 positions agree with TRBD1. V was pared by 6 bases and J by 2 bases, with 10 bases of the junction left unmatched. The CDR3 runs to 15 residues. The CDR3 DNA sequence: TGTGCCAGCAGCCATTCCCCACAGGGGACCTACGAGCAGTACTTC. It yields the protein CASSHSPQGTYEQYF.

This chain uses TRBV7-2 with TRBJ2-5; either TRBD1 or TRBD2 may supply D (7 bases each). Germline loops: CDR1 SGHTA, CDR2 FQGNSA. V shed 1 base and J shed 5 bases, with 17 bases lying between them. CDR3 length: 16 amino acids. CDR3 in amino acids: CASSLDSQGGTETQYF. The CDR3 DNA reads as TGTGCCAGCAGCTTAGATTCGCAGGGGGGGACGGAGACCCAGTACTTC.

This clonotype was found once. The chain combines TRBV5-1 with TRBJ2-1, with no clear D. The length of the CDR3 is 15 residues. In germline, CDR1 is SGHRS, CDR2 YFSETQ. The V end lost 4 bases, the J end lost 4 bases, and 15 bases lay between the germline ends. The CDR3 spells CASSPTVLEYNEQFF. The CDR3 DNA sequence: TGCGCCAGCAGCCCCACGGTTCTCGAATACAATGAGCAGTTCTTC.

Note on this clonotype: Likely a read error: the CDR3 ends without its conserved phenylalanine or tryptophan. V and J are TRBV12-3 or TRBV12-4 and TRBJ2-1; TRBD1 matches at 7 bases. V gave up 6 bases and J gave up 8 bases; unmatched junction bases: 7. This CDR3 comprises 13 residues. The CDR3 region is CASRLTGSDEQFL. CDR3 coding DNA: TGTGCCAGCAGGTTGACAGGGTCGGATGAGCAGTTCCTC.

In DNA form, the CDR3 reads TGCGCCAGCAGCTGGACAGTGAGCTCCTACAATGAGCAGTTCTTC. Residues: CASSWTVSSYNEQFF. V gene TRBV5-1 combines with J gene TRBJ2-1; D perhaps matches TRBD1 (6 bases). The V end was cut by 3 bases, the J end by 0 bases, with 10 bases between. The CDR3 has 15 residues. Germline V CDR1 and CDR2: SGHRS, YFSETQ. The full variable domain, with the rest looked up from reference TRBV5-1 and TRBJ2-1, is KAGVTQTPRYLIKTRGQQVTLSCSPISGHRSVSWYQQTPGQGLQFLFEYFSETQRNKGNFPGRFSGRQFSNSRSEMNVSTLELGDSALYLCASSWTVSSYNEQFFGPGTRLTVL.

This clonotype was counted at least ten times. The chain has TRBV20-1 and TRBJ2-7; 10 bases agree with TRBD2. CDR1 DFQATT and CDR2 SNEGSKA come from the germline V gene (reference sequence). This CDR3 contains 15 residues. V shed 5 bases, J shed 6 bases, and the junction held 13 bases outside the gene matches. CDR3 DNA sequence: TGCAGTGCTCCCAACCTACTAGCGGGACCTTTCGAGCAGTACTTC. This codes for CSAPNLLAGPFEQYF.

This clonotype was detected a few times. The V and J genes are TRBV6-2 or TRBV6-3 and TRBJ2-1; weak D call: TRBD2 (5 bases). With 9 bases removed from V and 10 bases from J, the gap between germline ends came to 22 bases. The germline gives CDR1 MNHEY, CDR2 SVGEGT. This CDR3 contains 14 residues. CDR3 sequence (DNA): TGTGCCAGTCTCCGGGATATCCAAATAGGGGAGCAGTTCTTC. It specifies CASLRDIQIGEQFF.

There are a few counts of this clonotype. The CDR3 sequence: CASSGGGAGYGYTF. CDR3 in DNA: TGTGCCAGCAGTGGTGGAGGGGCAGGCTATGGCTACACCTTC. The rearrangement uses TRBV6-1 and TRBJ1-2; possibly TRBD1 for D (5 bases). There are 14 residues in the CDR3. The germline V and J ends were trimmed by 4 bases and 4 bases, with 13 bases remaining between them. Germline V gene data show CDR1 as MNHNS and CDR2 as SASEGT.

This clonotype was recorded at least ten times. This chain links TRBV6-5 with TRBJ2-7; D perhaps matches TRBD2 (5 bases). The CDR3 is made up of 17 amino acids. Trimming cost V 0 bases and J 3 bases, with 18 bases left between them. In germline, CDR1 is MNHEY, CDR2 SVGAGI. The CDR3 reads CASSYSGQRTPFYEQYF. In DNA, the CDR3 is TGTGCCAGCAGTTACTCAGGTCAGCGGACCCCCTTCTACGAGCAGTACTTC.

This clonotype was seen only a few times. The V call is TRBV24-1, the J call TRBJ2-3; 7 positions match TRBD2. The CDR3 contains 14 residues. V lost 9 bases and J lost 1; bases outside the gene matches: 6. Per germline, CDR1 KGHDR and CDR2 SFDVKD. CDR3 bases: TGTGCCACCTCCTTAAGCGGGGGCACAGATACGCAGTATTTT. This encodes CATSLSGGTDTQYF.

This clonotype was detected only a few times. The chain carries TRBV7-9 and TRBJ2-7; 10 bases fit TRBD1. Germline CDR1 SEHNR, CDR2 FQNEAQ (reference sequence). Unmatched junction bases numbered 13, after V lost 5 bases and J lost 3 bases. The CDR3 runs 17 residues. The DNA for the CDR3 is TGTGCCAGCAGCGCGATACGCGGGACAGGGGCTTTCTACGAGCAGTACTTC. This sequence encodes CASSAIRGTGAFYEQYF.

This clonotype has just a few counts. This chain links TRBV7-6 with TRBJ2-1; TRBD2 matches at 7 bases. This CDR3 contains 15 residues. Germline values: CDR1 SGHVS, CDR2 FNYEAQ. The V segment lost 1 base and the J segment 7 bases; nucleotides outside the gene matches: 7. DNA of the CDR3: TGTGCCAGCAGCTTAGGGACTAGAAACCTTAATGAGCAGTTCTTC. It translates to CASSLGTRNLNEQFF. Together with reference TRBV7-6 and TRBJ2-1, the CDR3 gives the full variable domain: GAGVSQSPRYKVTKRGQDVALRCDPISGHVSLYWYRQALGQGPEFLTYFNYEAQQDKSGLPNDRFSAERPEGSISTLTIQRTEQRDSAMYRCASSLGTRNLNEQFFGPGTRLTVL.

V is TRBV12-5 and J is TRBJ1-2, with D maybe TRBD1 (5 bases). In germline, CDR1 is LGHNT, CDR2 FRNRAP. The CDR3 runs 15 residues. V dropped 0 bases and J dropped 4 bases, with 12 bases sitting between them. CDR3 region: CASGLVTGPSYGYTF. In DNA, the CDR3 is TGTGCTAGTGGTTTGGTAACGGGACCTAGCTATGGCTACACCTTC.

The sample holds a few counts of this clonotype. The chain carries TRBV10-3 and TRBJ1-3, with a possible D match to TRBD1 (6 bases). Germline V lookup: CDR1 ENHRY, CDR2 SYGVKD. V was trimmed by 9 bases and J by 0 bases, leaving 12 bases between them. The CDR3 is 14 amino acids. For the CDR3, the DNA is TGTGCCATTACCGGGACAAACTCTGGAAACACCATATATTTT. It encodes CAITGTNSGNTIYF.

This clonotype was picked up a small number of times. The junction departs from the called germline gene at one end, perhaps through a read error. This chain links TRBV20-1 with TRBJ2-1; TRBD2 matches at 12 bases. Germline CDR1 is DFQATT and CDR2 is SNEGSKA (reference sequence). This CDR3 has 11 residues. The CDR3 nucleotides are TGCAGTGCTACCCGGACTAGCGGGACAGTCTTC. Translated, it gives CSATRTSGTVF.

V usage is TRBV5-1 and J usage is TRBJ1-5; D not certain. The V end lost 0 bases, the J end lost 0 bases, and 10 bases lay between the germline ends. The CDR3 is 16 amino acids. Germline lookup yields CDR1 SGHRS and CDR2 YFSETQ. The CDR3 sequence: CASSLGHSDSNQPQHF. In nucleotides, the CDR3 is TGCGCCAGCAGCTTGGGACATAGTGATAGCAATCAGCCCCAGCATTTT.

The sample holds a few counts of this clonotype. CDR3: CSVEDSPGGETQYF. Written as DNA, the CDR3 is TGCAGCGTGGAGGACAGCCCTGGGGGGGAGACCCAGTACTTC. The rearrangement joins TRBV29-1 to TRBJ2-5; D may correspond to TRBD1 or TRBD2 (6 bases each). CDR3 length: 14 residues. The germline CDR1 and CDR2 sequences are SQVTM and ANQGSEA. Between the trimmed V and J ends, which lost 6 bases and 5 bases, there was a span of 19 bases.

The V gene is TRBV7-3, the J gene TRBJ2-1; 7 nucleotides agree with TRBD2. Trimming took 5 bases from V and 9 from J; bases not matched to a gene: 13. Germline V CDR1 and CDR2: SGHTA, FQGTGA. This CDR3 has 15 amino acids. The CDR3 nucleotides read TGTGCCAGCAGCCCGACAGCGGGGAGAGACGGTGAGCAGTTCTTC. Translating it yields CASSPTAGRDGEQFF.